A selection of T cell receptor beta chains follows, all from one sample in a study of beta chain features in type 1 diabetes. TCRdb keeps only in-frame clones here, not all; method: immunoSEQ multiplex PCR. Among 680,000 or so clones listed, around 15% were seen once. Sample: naive CD4+ T cells from blood. The source is a man between 18 and 29 years old in good health. The CDR3 runs from the conserved cysteine through the conserved F or W. Fields, in order: clone size, J gene, V gene, D gene, CDR3 DNA, CDR3 protein. A D gene is named only where the DNA matches it firmly. Clone size, where shown, is once, few, many, or a class for clones that have expanded.

few	TRBJ1-6	TRBV27	.	TGTGCCAGCAGACTTCAGGGAGCTGGGTCACCCCTCCACTTT	CASRLQGAGSPLHF
.	TRBJ2-5	TRBV6-6	TRBD2	TGTGCCAGCAGGAACGGGGGGGCGGAGACCCAGTACTTC	CASRNGGAETQYF
.	TRBJ2-2	TRBV7-2	.	TGTGCCAGCAGCCCCAAGACAGGTGGCACCGGGGAGCTGTTTTTT	CASSPKTGGTGELFF
.	TRBJ2-7	TRBV4-2	TRBD2	TGTGCCAGCAGCCCCCCAGCGACTAGCGGCTACGAGCAGTACTTC	CASSPPATSGYEQYF
few	TRBJ2-3	TRBV5-4	.	TGTGCCAGCAGCCGTTCGACAAGCCCCTCTAGCACAGATACGCAGTATTTT	CASSRSTSPSSTDTQYF
few	TRBJ2-7	TRBV14	TRBD1	TGTGCCAGCAGCAGTGCCCTCAGACAGGGTGGCGAGCAGTACTTC	CASSSALRQGGEQYF
few	TRBJ2-7	TRBV9	TRBD2	TGTGCCAGCAGCCCCGCGCCAGCGGGGGCCTACGAGCAGTACTTC	CASSPAPAGAYEQYF
few	TRBJ1-2	TRBV18	.	TGTGCCAGCTCACCACTTCCCCAGGGAAATAACTATGGCTACACCTTC	CASSPLPQGNNYGYTF
few	TRBJ2-7	TRBV27	.	TGTGCCAGCAGTTTAAAGTCGGGGGAGCAGTACTTC	CASSLKSGEQYF
.	TRBJ1-6	TRBV5-6	.	TGTGCCAGCAGCCTGGGCCTTTATAATTCACCCCTCCACTTT	CASSLGLYNSPLHF
few	TRBJ2-1	TRBV25-1	.	TGTGCCAGCAGTGATTGGGGGGGGGCCCGAAACTACAATGAGCAGTTCTTC	CASSDWGGARNYNEQFF
.	TRBJ1-1	TRBV4-2	.	TGTGCCAGCAGCCAAGTGAACGGCTTTGAAGCTTTCTTT	CASSQVNGFEAFF
.	TRBJ2-5	TRBV14	.	TGTGCCAGCAGCCAAGGTGGGAACCAAGAGACCCAGTACTTC	CASSQGGNQETQYF
.	TRBJ2-5	TRBV9	.	TGTGCCAGCAGCGTAGCTGAGTCAAAGGGCCAAGAGACCCAGTACTTC	CASSVAESKGQETQYF
.	TRBJ2-5	TRBV28	.	TGTGCCAGCAGTCCCGGAGAGACCCAGTACTTC	CASSPGETQYF